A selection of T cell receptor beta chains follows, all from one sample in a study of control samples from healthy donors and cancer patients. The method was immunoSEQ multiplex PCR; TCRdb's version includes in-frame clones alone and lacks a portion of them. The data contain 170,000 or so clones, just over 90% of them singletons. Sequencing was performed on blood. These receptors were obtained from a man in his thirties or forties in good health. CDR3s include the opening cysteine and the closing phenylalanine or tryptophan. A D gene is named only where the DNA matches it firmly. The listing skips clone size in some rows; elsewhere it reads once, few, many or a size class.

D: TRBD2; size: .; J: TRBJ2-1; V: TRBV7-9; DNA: TGTGCCAGCAGTCTTAGCGGGACCTACAATGAGCAGTTCTTC; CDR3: CASSLSGTYNEQFF
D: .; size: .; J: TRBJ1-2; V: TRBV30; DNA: TGTGCCTGGATTCCTGGCTCTGGATATGGCTACACCTTC; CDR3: CAWIPGSGYGYTF
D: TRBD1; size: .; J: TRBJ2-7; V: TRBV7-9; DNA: TGTGCCAGCAGCTCCAATACCGGACAGGGAGTTTACGAGCAGTACTTC; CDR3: CASSSNTGQGVYEQYF
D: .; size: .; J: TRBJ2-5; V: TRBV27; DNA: TGTGCCAGCGGACCCCAGGGGGAGACCCAGTACTTC; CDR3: CASGPQGETQYF
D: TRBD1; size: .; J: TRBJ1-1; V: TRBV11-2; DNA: TGTGCCAGCAGCTCCACAGGGGGTCTTGGAGCTTTCTTT; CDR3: CASSSTGGLGAFF
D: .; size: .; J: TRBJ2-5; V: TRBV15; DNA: TGTGCCACCAGCAGAGATAGTTGGGAGACCCAGTACTTC; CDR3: CATSRDSWETQYF
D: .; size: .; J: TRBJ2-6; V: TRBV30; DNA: TGTGCCTGGAGGAAGCTGGGATTAACTGGGGCCAACGTCCTGACTTTC; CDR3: CAWRKLGLTGANVLTF
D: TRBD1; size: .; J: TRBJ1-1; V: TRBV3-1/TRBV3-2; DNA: TGTGCCAGCAGCCAAGACCAGGGGGCTACGTCCCCTGAAGCTTTCTTT; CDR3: CASSQDQGATSPEAFF
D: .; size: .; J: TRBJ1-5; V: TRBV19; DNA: TGTGCCAGTAGTTTGGGGGTAAGCAATCAGCCCCAGCATTTT; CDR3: CASSLGVSNQPQHF
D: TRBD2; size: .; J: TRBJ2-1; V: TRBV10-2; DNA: TGCGCCAGCAGTCCGTCTAGCGGGGGTCAGTTCTTC; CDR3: CASSPSSGGQFF
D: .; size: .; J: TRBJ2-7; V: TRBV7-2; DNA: TGTGCCAGCAGCTTAGCGGCCCCCTACGAGCAGTACTTC; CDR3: CASSLAAPYEQYF
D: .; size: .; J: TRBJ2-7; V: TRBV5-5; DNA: TGTGCCAGCAGTTCTAGCGGGACAGGCTACGAGCAGTACTTC; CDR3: CASSSSGTGYEQYF
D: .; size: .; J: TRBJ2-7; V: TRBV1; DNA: TGCACCAGCAGCCAAGAGTGGCGGGGTTTCTACGAGCAGTACTTC; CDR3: CTSSQEWRGFYEQYF
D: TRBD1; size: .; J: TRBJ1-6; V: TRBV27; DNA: TGTGCCAGCAGTATGGGACAGGGGTGGAATTCACCCCTCCACTTT; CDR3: CASSMGQGWNSPLHF
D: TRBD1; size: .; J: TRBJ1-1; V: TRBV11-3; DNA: TGTGCCAGCAGCCAGGGGGGACAGGGGCCCAGTGAAGCTTTCTTT; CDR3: CASSQGGQGPSEAFF
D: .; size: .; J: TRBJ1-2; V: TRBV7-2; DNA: TGTGCCAGCAGCTTGGGGGGGCCGGATGGCTACACCTTC; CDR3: CASSLGGPDGYTF
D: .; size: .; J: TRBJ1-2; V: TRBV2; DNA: TGTGCCAGCAGAGGGACATCTTATGGCTACACCTTC; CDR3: CASRGTSYGYTF
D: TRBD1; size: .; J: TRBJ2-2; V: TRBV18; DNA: TGTGCCAGCTCACACGTAACAGGGGGCCGCCTCACCGGGGAGCTGTTTTTT; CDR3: CASSHVTGGRLTGELFF
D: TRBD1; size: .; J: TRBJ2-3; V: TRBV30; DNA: TGTGCCTGTACAGGGGGCGCAAGAACGACAGATACGCAGTATTTT; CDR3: CACTGGARTTDTQYF
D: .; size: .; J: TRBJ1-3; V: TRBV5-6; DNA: TGTGCCAGCAGCTTGGAAAGGGGAAACACCATATATTTT; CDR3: CASSLERGNTIYF
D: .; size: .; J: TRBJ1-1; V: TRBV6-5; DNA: TGTGCCAGCAGCGCCTTGAGGGCGGAAGCTTTCTTT; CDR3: CASSALRAEAFF
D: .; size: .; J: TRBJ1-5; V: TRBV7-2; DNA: TGTGCCAGCAGCTTAGGAGGGCAGGGCAATCAGCCCCAGCATTTT; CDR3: CASSLGGQGNQPQHF
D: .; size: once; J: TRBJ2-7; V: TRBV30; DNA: TGTGCCTGGAGTGTTGGAGGAGCCCCTGCCGACGAGCAGTACTTC; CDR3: CAWSVGGAPADEQYF
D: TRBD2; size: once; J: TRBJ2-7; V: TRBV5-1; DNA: TGCGCCAGCCGCTCTCGACTAGCTGAAACCTACGAGCAGTACTTC; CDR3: CASRSRLAETYEQYF
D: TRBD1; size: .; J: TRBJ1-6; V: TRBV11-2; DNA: TGTGCCAGCAGCCCACAATGGGACAGTTACTATAATTCACCCCTCCACTTT; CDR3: CASSPQWDSYYNSPLHF
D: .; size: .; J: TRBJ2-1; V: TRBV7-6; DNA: TGTGCCAGCAGCTTATGGTCAGACAATGAGCAGTTCTTC; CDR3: CASSLWSDNEQFF
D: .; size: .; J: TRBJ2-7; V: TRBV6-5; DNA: TGTGCCAGCGAGTCAGCCTCCTACGAGCAGTACTTC; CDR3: CASESASYEQYF
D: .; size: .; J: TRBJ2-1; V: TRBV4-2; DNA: TGTGCCAGCAGCCCAGGGACCAACTCCTACAATGAGCAGTTCTTC; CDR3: CASSPGTNSYNEQFF
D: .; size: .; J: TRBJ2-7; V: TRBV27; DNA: TGTGCCAGCACCGAAGGATACGAGCAGTACTTC; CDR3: CASTEGYEQYF
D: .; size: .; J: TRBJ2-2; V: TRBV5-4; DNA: TGTGCCAGCAGCTTGGTTAACACCGGGGAGCTGTTTTTT; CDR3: CASSLVNTGELFF
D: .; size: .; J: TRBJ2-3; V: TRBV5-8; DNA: TGTGCCAGCAGCACGGGACTTTTGATCAGCACAGATACGCAGTATTTT; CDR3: CASSTGLLISTDTQYF
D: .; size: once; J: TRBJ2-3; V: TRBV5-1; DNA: TGCGCCAGCAGCGGCGGGACTTTTGGGGATACGCAGTATTTT; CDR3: CASSGGTFGDTQYF
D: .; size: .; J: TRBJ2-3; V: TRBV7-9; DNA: TGTGCCAGCAGCCCCTTAGTTGATACGCAGTATTTT; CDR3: CASSPLVDTQYF
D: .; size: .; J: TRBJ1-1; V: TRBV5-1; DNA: TGCGCCAGCAGCTTATATGACAAAGGGACAGAAGCTTTCTTT; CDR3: CASSLYDKGTEAFF
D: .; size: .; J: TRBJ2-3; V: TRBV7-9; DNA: TGTGCCAGCAGCTTTGGGTCGGGCACAGATACGCAGTATTTT; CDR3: CASSFGSGTDTQYF
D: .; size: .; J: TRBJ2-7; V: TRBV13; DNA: TGTGCCAGCAGCTCTTGGGCCTTATCCTCCTACGAGCAGTACTTC; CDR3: CASSSWALSSYEQYF
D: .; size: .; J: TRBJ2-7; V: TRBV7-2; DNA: TGTGCCAGCAGCTTATATAATGCTCGGACGGCGGGGGAGCAGTACTTC; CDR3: CASSLYNARTAGEQYF
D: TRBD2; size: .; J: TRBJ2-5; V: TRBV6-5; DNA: TGTGCCAGCAGGCTCGGGACTAGCGGCCCCGAGACCCAGTACTTC; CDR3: CASRLGTSGPETQYF